This T cell receptor beta chain comes out of a study of blood T cells in healthy people across ages. Study-wide background: Template switching retrieved approximately one barcoded beta molecule for each two T cells. Study-level points and caveats: Because sorting was not performed, PBMCs prevented conclusive naive versus antigen-experienced comparison.

Alongside a J-beta primer mix, a sample-barcoded 5' primer served in a second PCR lasting roughly 7 to 12 cycles. TCRdb re-called the 5' RACE reads with MiXCR, one entry per CDR3 protein. The sample lists approximately 880,000 distinct CDR3 sequences, about 44% seen once, with over 10% in the top ten. Trimming took 5 bases from V and 0 from J; bases not matched to a gene: 7. The CDR3 covers 17 residues. Germline loops: CDR1 MNHNS, CDR2 SASEGT. Extracted total RNA amounted to at least 5.5 micrograms for each sample. On this clonotype: As yet, its antigen is unknown.

The chain joins TRBV6-1 to TRBJ2-2; 9 bases fit TRBD1. The receptor was isolated from a man aged 30-40 years in good health. The material sequenced was blood. The CDR3 loop is CASSKHGTGTNTGELFF. DNA for the CDR3: TGTGCCAGCAGTAAACACGGGACAGGGACGAACACCGGGGAGCTGTTTTTT.